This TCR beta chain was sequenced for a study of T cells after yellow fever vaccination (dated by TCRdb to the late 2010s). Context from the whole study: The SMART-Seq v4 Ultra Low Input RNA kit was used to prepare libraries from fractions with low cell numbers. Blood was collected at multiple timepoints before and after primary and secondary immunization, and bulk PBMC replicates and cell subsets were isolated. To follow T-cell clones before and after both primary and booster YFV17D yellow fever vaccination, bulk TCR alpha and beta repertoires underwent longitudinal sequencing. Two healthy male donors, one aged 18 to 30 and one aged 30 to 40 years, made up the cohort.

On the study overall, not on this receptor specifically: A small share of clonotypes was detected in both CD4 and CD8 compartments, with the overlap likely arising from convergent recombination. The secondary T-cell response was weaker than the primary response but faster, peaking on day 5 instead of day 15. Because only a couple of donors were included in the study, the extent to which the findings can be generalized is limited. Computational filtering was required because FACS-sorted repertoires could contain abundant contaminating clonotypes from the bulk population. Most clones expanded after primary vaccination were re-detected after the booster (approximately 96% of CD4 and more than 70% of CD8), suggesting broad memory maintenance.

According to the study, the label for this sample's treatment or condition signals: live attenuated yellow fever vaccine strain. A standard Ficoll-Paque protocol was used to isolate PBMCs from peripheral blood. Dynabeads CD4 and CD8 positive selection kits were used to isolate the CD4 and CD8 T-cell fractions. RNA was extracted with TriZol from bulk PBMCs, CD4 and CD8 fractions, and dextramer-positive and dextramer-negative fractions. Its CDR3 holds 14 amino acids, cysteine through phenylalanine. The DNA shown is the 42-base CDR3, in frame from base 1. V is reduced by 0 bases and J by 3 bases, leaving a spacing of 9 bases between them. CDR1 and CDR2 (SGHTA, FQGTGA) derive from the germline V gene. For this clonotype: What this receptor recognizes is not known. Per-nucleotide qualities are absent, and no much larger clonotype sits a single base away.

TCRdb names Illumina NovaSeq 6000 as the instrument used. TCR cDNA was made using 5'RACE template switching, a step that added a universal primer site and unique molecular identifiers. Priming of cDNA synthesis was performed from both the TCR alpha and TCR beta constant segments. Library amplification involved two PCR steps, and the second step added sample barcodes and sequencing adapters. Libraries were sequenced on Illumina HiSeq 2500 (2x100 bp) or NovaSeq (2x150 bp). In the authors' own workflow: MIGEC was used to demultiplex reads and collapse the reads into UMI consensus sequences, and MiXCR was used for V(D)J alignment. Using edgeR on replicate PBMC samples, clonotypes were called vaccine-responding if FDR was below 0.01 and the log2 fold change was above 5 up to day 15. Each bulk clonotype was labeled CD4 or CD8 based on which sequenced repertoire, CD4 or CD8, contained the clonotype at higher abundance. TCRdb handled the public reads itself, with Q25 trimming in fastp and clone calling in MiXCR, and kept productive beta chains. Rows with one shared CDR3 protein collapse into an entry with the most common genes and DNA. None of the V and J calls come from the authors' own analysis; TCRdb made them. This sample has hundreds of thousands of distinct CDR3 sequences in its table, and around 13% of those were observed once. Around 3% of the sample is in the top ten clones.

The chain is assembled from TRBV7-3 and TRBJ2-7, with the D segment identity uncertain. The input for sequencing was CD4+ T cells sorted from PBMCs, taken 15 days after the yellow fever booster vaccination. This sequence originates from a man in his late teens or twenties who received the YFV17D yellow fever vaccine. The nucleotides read TGTGCCAGCAGCTTAACTCATAGGAGCTACGAGCAGTACTTC. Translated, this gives CASSLTHRSYEQYF. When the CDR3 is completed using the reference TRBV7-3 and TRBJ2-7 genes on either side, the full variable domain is GAGVSQTPSNKVTEKGKYVELRCDPISGHTALYWYRQSLGQGPEFLIYFQGTGAADDSGLPNDRFFAVRPEGSVSTLKIQRTERGDSAVYLCASSLTHRSYEQYFGPGTRLTVT.